The 17 T cell receptor beta chains in this list originate from one sample, sequenced in a study of T cells in women clearing cervical HPV infection. The repertoire was sequenced with immunoSEQ multiplex PCR; TCRdb's copy has only in-frame clones and lacks some. The sample totals about 30,000 clones. Specimen: blood buffy coat. Receptors were obtained from a woman aged 18 to 75 with a cervical HPV16 infection that either progressed to CIN3+ or cleared (not recorded which).

A note on this clone: Read data end 3 residues before the CDR3 end; the end is taken from the germline J gene. This sequence joins TRBV15 and TRBJ2-2, with 9 bases matching TRBD1. Unmatched junction bases numbered 6, after V lost 6 bases and J lost 7 bases. This CDR3 comprises 14 residues. Germline CDR1 LNHNV, CDR2 YYDKDF (reference sequence). CDR3: CATRRQGEGGELFF. CDR3 DNA, as far as it was read: TGTGCCACCAGAAGACAGGGGGAAGGCGGGGAG. Filled out from reference TRBV15 and TRBJ2-2, the complete variable domain reads DAMVIQNPRYQVTQFGKPVTLSCSQTLNHNVMYWYQQKSSQAPKLLFHYYDKDFNNEADTPDNFQSRRPNTSFCFLDIRSPGLGDTAMYLCATRRQGEGGELFFGEGSRLTVL.

A word on this clone: The CDR3 goes on 3 residues after the read ends, and that part is filled in from the germline J gene. The genes are TRBV20-1 and TRBJ2-1, with TRBD2 identical over 10 bases. Germline assignment: CDR1 DFQATT and CDR2 SNEGSKA (reference sequence). The length of the CDR3 is 15 residues. V trimming: 6 bases; J trimming: 4 bases; junction bases outside the gene matches: 9. The CDR3 region is CSARGQGLAYNEQFF. The part of the CDR3 DNA that was read is TGCAGTGCCCGAGGGCAGGGACTAGCGTACAATGAG.

Points on this clone: The read ends 3 residues shy of where the CDR3 ends; the end is completed using the germline J gene. V and J are TRBV19 and TRBJ1-2; D remains ambiguous. Germline CDR1 reads LNHDA; CDR2 reads SQIVND (reference sequence). CDR3 length equals 12 residues. CDR3 residues: CASSPRLNDYTF. The DNA read from the CDR3 is TGTGCCAGTAGTCCCAGACTCAATGAC.

About this clone: The read ends 3 residues before the CDR3 terminus; that terminus is restored from the germline J gene. The chain links TRBV30 to TRBJ1-2; unclear D gene. The length of the CDR3 is 16 residues. In germline, CDR1 is GTSNPN, CDR2 SVGIG (reference sequence). Incomplete CDR3 DNA: TGTGCCTGGAGTGTAGTTGGTTCTCTTACGCCCTACGAC. This encodes CAWSVVGSLTPYD. The entire CDR3 reads CAWSVVGSLTPYDYTF. The full variable domain, in which reference TRBV30 and TRBJ1-2 provide the parts outside the CDR3, is SQTIHQWPATLVQPVGSPLSLECTVEGTSNPNLYWYRQAAGRGLQLLFYSVGIGQISSEVPQNLSASRPQDRQFILSSKKLLLSDSGFYLCAWSVVGSLTPYDYTFGSGTRLTVV.

About this clone itself: The read comes to an end 3 residues before the CDR3 does, leaving the germline J gene to fill in the end. The chain joins TRBV7-8 to TRBJ2-7, with 7 nucleotides matching TRBD2. This CDR3 comprises 14 residues. With V trimmed by 1 base and J by 6 bases, 6 bases remained unmatched. The V gene's germline CDR1 is SGHVS and CDR2 FQNEAQ. The CDR3 here is CASSLEGLRGEQYF. Incomplete CDR3 DNA: TGTGCCAGCAGCTTAGAGGGACTACGTGGCGAG. The full variable domain, completed using reference TRBV7-8 and TRBJ2-7, is GAGVSQSPRYKVAKRGQDVALRCDPISGHVSLFWYQQALGQGPEFLTYFQNEAQLDKSGLPSDRFFAERPEGSVSTLKIQRTQQEDSAVYLCASSLEGLRGEQYFGPGTRLTVT.

With regard to this clone: From the germline J gene comes the end of the CDR3, since the read stops 3 residues before it. V gene TRBV10-3 combines with J gene TRBJ2-2; possible D gene TRBD1, 6 bases. Trimming removed 0 bases at V and 3 bases at J, with 17 bases between. The CDR3 consists of 18 residues. Germline CDR1 ENHRY, CDR2 SYGVKD. CDR3 protein: CAISESGRPGDYTGELFF. The sequenced CDR3 bases are TGTGCCATCAGTGAGTCTGGTCGGCCAGGGGATTACACCGGGGAG.

Concerning this clone: The read falls 3 residues short of the CDR3 end, and the missing part is taken from the germline J gene. The chain combines TRBV2 with TRBJ1-4; 10 bases line up with TRBD1. The CDR3 contains 15 residues. The V segment lost 8 bases and the J segment 4 bases; nucleotides outside the gene matches: 7. Per germline, CDR1 SNHLY and CDR2 FYNNEI. The DNA read from the CDR3 is TGTGCCAGCCGGGACAGGGGTTTCCTTAATGAAAAA. It translates to CASRDRGFLNEK. The full CDR3 protein is CASRDRGFLNEKLFF. The full variable domain, with the rest looked up from reference TRBV2 and TRBJ1-4, is EPEVTQTPSHQVTQMGQEVILRCVPISNHLYFYWYRQILGQKVEFLVSFYNNEISEKSEIFDDQFSVERPDGSNFTLKIRSTKLEDSAMYFCASRDRGFLNEKLFFGSGTQLSVL.

With regard to this clone: The read is 3 residues too short to cover the CDR3 end, so that end is filled in from the germline J gene. The V gene is TRBV5-5, the J gene TRBJ2-1; D is uncertain. CDR3 length: 15 amino acids. V shed 0 bases and J shed 4 bases, with 11 bases lying between them. Germline V lookup: CDR1 SGHKS, CDR2 YYEKEE (reference sequence). The DNA read from the CDR3 is TGTGCCAGCAGCTTGGAAGGGTTCGAGTACAATGAG. It yields the protein CASSLEGFEYNE. The full CDR3 sequence reads CASSLEGFEYNEQFF.

Comment on this clone: The observed sequence ends 3 residues before the CDR3 terminus, with the missing tail filled in from the germline J gene. The rearrangement uses TRBV20-1 and TRBJ1-1, with D perhaps matching TRBD1 (6 bases). Between the trimmed V and J ends, which lost 4 bases and 4 bases, there was a span of 10 bases. The CDR3 covers 12 residues. Germline lookup yields CDR1 DFQATT and CDR2 SNEGSKA (reference sequence). The CDR3 sequence is CSATGQPTEAFF. The sequenced part of the CDR3 DNA is TGCAGTGCTACAGGACAGCCCACTGAA.

Remarks on this clone: The read finishes 3 residues shy of the CDR3 end, and the germline J gene is used to complete it. This chain connects TRBV5-8 to TRBJ2-2, with D unresolved. CDR3 size: 13 residues. Germline lookup yields CDR1 SGHTS and CDR2 YDEGEE. The sequenced CDR3 bases are TGTGCCAGCAGCTACAGAACAAATTCACCG. Translation gives CASSYRTNSP. The CDR3 in full is CASSYRTNSPLFF.

Worth noting for this clone: The CDR3 end lies 3 residues beyond the end of the read and is filled in from the germline J gene. The chain recombines TRBV7-6 with TRBJ2-7; possibly TRBD1 for D (5 bases). Germline CDR1 is SGHVS and CDR2 is FNYEAQ. Trimming pared 3 bases from V and 3 bases from J, leaving 9 bases between. The CDR3 totals 13 residues. The CDR3 protein is CASSLSRDYEQYF. CDR3 bases read: TGTGCCAGCAGCTTGTCCAGGGACTACGAG.

Concerning this clone itself: Sequencing ends 3 residues short of the CDR3 end; the germline J gene provides the rest. This sequence joins TRBV2 and TRBJ2-7, with D tentatively TRBD1 (6 bases). The CDR3 covers 14 residues. V was clipped by 6 bases and J by 3 bases, with 15 bases between them. Germline CDR1 SNHLY, CDR2 FYNNEI. Here the CDR3 reads CASSREQGHYEQYF. The part of the CDR3 DNA that was read is TGTGCCAGCAGCAGAGAACAGGGCCACTACGAG.

About this clone itself: The observed sequence ends 3 residues before the CDR3 terminus, with the missing tail filled in from the germline J gene. The V and J genes are TRBV5-1 and TRBJ2-2, with TRBD1 matching 9 bases. The CDR3 consists of 17 residues. Germline V gives CDR1 SGHRS, CDR2 YFSETQ. V lost 3 bases and J lost 2; bases outside the gene matches: 8. The part of the CDR3 DNA that was read is TGCGCCAGCAGCTCAGCTACAGGGGGCCTAAACACCGGGGAG. Its translation: CASSSATGGLNTGE. The whole CDR3 protein is CASSSATGGLNTGELFF.

Regarding this clone: The CDR3 extends 3 residues past the end of the read, so its final part is completed from the germline J gene. The V gene is TRBV6-1, the J gene TRBJ2-1, with TRBD2 as a possible D gene (7 bases). Trimming pared 3 bases from V and 7 bases from J, leaving 13 bases between. This CDR3 spans 14 amino acids. Germline assignment: CDR1 MNHNS and CDR2 SASEGT. The covered CDR3 bases are TGTGCCAGCAGTGAGGCGGGGGCGCGGAATGAG. Protein: CASSEAGARNE. The full CDR3 sequence reads CASSEAGARNEQFF.

Comment on this clone: The read comes to an end 3 residues before the CDR3 does, leaving the germline J gene to fill in the end. The chain is built from TRBV18 and TRBJ1-2; 7 bases map to TRBD1. This CDR3 is 14 amino acids long. Looked up from germline, CDR1 is KGHSH and CDR2 is LQKENI. Incomplete CDR3 DNA: TGTGCCAGCTCGTCAGGGGGAGCGATTGGGGAC. It specifies CASSSGGAIGD. The full CDR3 sequence reads CASSSGGAIGDYTF.

Comments on this clone: The CDR3 end is not reached by the read, which stops 3 residues before it; the germline J gene fills it in. The chain uses TRBV2 and TRBJ2-3; D unclear. V was clipped by 3 bases and J by 4 bases, with 11 bases between them. The length of the CDR3 is 14 residues. The germline gives CDR1 SNHLY, CDR2 FYNNEI. The CDR3 loop reads CASSDYAGPDTQYF. The sequenced part of the CDR3 DNA is TGTGCCAGCAGTGACTATGCAGGTCCAGATACG.

Remarks on this clone: The read halts 3 residues ahead of the CDR3 end, with the missing end drawn from the germline J gene. The V call is TRBV20-1, the J call TRBJ2-5; 8 nucleotides line up with TRBD2. Germline assignment: CDR1 DFQATT and CDR2 SNEGSKA (reference sequence). With V trimmed by 6 bases and J by 2 bases, 5 bases remained unmatched. The CDR3 is 13 amino acids. This CDR3 reads CSAPERGQETQYF. The DNA read from the CDR3 is TGCAGTGCCCCGGAGCGGGGGCAAGAGACC.